Detailed here is one T cell receptor beta chain. Data came from immunoSEQ multiplex PCR; TCRdb stores just in-frame clones and leaves some out. The sample records 2 million to 2.5 million clones, about nine tenths being singletons. This entry comes from a study of shared clonotypes between healthy human individuals. Germline CDR1 and CDR2: MNHEY and SVGAGI. Trimming removed 2 bases at V and 2 bases at J, with 16 bases between. The CDR3 totals 16 residues. The origin of this receptor is a man between 18 and 29 years old in good health. Some clones in this sample may be carry-over from other donors' samples. The J gene is TRBJ2-7, the V gene TRBV6-5; tentatively, D is TRBD2 (9 bases). Sequencing was done on a sample of naive CD4+ T cells from PBMCs. Sample subset: CD45RA+ positively selected. CDR3 DNA sequence: TGTGCCAGCAGTTACGCGGGGGGGACAGGAGCCTACGAGCAGTACTTC. This encodes CASSYAGGTGAYEQYF.